This record covers a single T cell receptor (beta chain). The antigen is unknown. Every donor provided one heparinised blood draw, which averaged approximately 100 mL. The isolated RNA, all of it, was reverse transcribed, so expressed TCRB transcripts were what got sequenced. Here immunoSEQ multiplex PCR was the method, and the copy in TCRdb shows in-frame clones only, minus some. The sample gives 360,000 or so clones, about 20% of which show up once; 0.044% is in the top ten. This specimen belongs to a study of beta chain features in type 1 diabetes. General study findings and limits: Cells carrying high TCR expression could end up over-represented when cDNA is sequenced.

Germline CDR1 and CDR2: SGHAT and FQNNGV. The CDR3 spans 16 residues. The ends were cut back, 4 bases at V and 5 bases at J, with 19 bases in the middle. The chain employs TRBV11-2 and TRBJ2-3, with a weak D call TRBD2 (5 bases). The receptor was derived from a woman aged 18-29 years in good health. Specimen: naive CD4+ T cells from blood. The CDR3 spells CASSSPGSGREDTQYF. CDR3 nucleotide sequence: TGTGCCAGCAGCTCCCCGGGGAGTGGTAGGGAAGATACGCAGTATTTT. The entire variable domain, with the rest obtained from reference TRBV11-2 and TRBJ2-3, is as follows: EAGVAQSPRYKIIEKRQSVAFWCNPISGHATLYWYQQILGQGPKLLIQFQNNGVVDDSQLPKDRFSAERLKGVDSTLKIQPAKLEDSAVYLCASSSPGSGREDTQYFGPGTRLTVL.